This T cell receptor (beta chain) was recorded in a study of cytomegalovirus exposure and HLA in healthy donors. Whole-study results and caveats: Some V segments could not be told apart, so they were left out, TRBV6-2 and TRBV6-3 among them. Presence/absence results assume similar sequencing depth per donor, which may not hold. Productive rates of about 87% or about 30% were seen for most TCR beta V segments in an earlier analysis.

PCR employed 60 Vbeta and 13 Jbeta primers. Clones were sequenced by immunoSEQ multiplex PCR, and TCRdb holds only the in-frame ones, with some missing. This sample has fewer than 350,000 clones, with about 90% found just once. V shed 5 bases and J shed 4 bases, with 6 bases lying between them. The CDR3 has 11 amino acids. CDR1 and CDR2 (germline): ENHRY, SYGVKD. Those who donated were healthy bone marrow donors. With regard to this clone: The antigen remains undetermined.

The sample consisted of PBMCs. The clonotype was recovered from a woman between 18 and 29 years old in good health and CMV-seronegative. The chain employs TRBV10-3 and TRBJ2-7; no firm D call. CDR3 nucleotides: TGTGCCATCAGTCAGGAATACGAGCAGTACTTC. The encoded protein is CAISQEYEQYF.